This T cell receptor (beta chain) was sequenced in a study of Ad26.COV2.S vaccination and SARS-CoV-2 variants. Study summary: A participant enrolled in the COV1001 Ad26.COV2.S trial arm provided the sample. Study results and limitations: Substantial response breadth was reportedly seen for spike-specific CD8+ and CD4+ T cells after vaccination.

Germline V gene data show CDR1 as MNHEY and CDR2 as SVGAGI. V lost 3 bases and J 8 bases, leaving 10 bases between the germline ends. This CDR3 contains 12 residues. The treatment: approximately 18 received Ad26.COV2.S at low or high dose, single or two shots; roughly five received placebo; per-sample allocation not given. The samples date from day 63 after the first vaccine or placebo injection. In Boston, an adult donor aged 18-55 years took part. Here immunoSEQ multiplex PCR was the method, and the copy in TCRdb shows in-frame clones only, minus some. The sample yields 200,000 to 300,000 clones, around nine tenths seen once. This clone was seen more than once but under ten times. Its target is unknown.

The chain is built from TRBV6-5 and TRBJ1-2, with D perhaps matching TRBD1 (6 bases). This TCR derives from a person between 18 and 65 years old who received the Ad26.COV2.S COVID-19 vaccine or a placebo. Sample: peripheral blood, taken in a trial of Ad26.COV2.S vaccine versus placebo. The CDR3 coding sequence is TGTGCCAGCAGTTATGGGGGCCGGGGCTACACCTTC. This codes for CASSYGGRGYTF.